This TCR beta chain was retrieved from a study of persistence of HIV-infected CD4 T cells (dated by TCRdb to the early 2020s). Regarding the complete study: The study isolated CMV- and HIV-1 Gag-responding CD4+ T cells from ART-treated individuals to examine antigen-driven clonal expansion of HIV-1-infected cells. The clonality of all cells in each sorted population was assessed by TCRbeta sequencing, whereas the clonality of infected cells was assessed by proviral sequencing. Apart from two participants who underwent leukapheresis at a single time point, peripheral blood samples of up to 180 mL were collected from participants at multiple time points. For the TCR cluster analysis across participants, 8 participants were included for CMV and over 5 participants for Gag. Participants had been on suppressive ART for a median of around eight years.

The investigation overall reported the following: Degenerate expanded CDR3beta sequences were enriched in antigen-responding cells, suggesting convergent selection of CD4+ responses to CMV and Gag. TCR oligoclonality correlated with proviral oligoclonality within the same sorted populations. Restriction of bulk TCR analyses to the rare CMV-responding cells that actually carried HIV-1 proviruses was not possible. Significantly lower TCRbeta richness was observed in CMV- and Gag-responding cells than in anti-CD3/anti-CD28-responding cells, and higher oligoclonality was observed in CMV-responding cells than in CD3/CD28-stimulated and Gag-responding cells. Few individuals were included in the study, and only a limited range of antigens was tested.

As to this clone: The antigen this receptor binds is unknown. Per-nucleotide qualities are absent, and no much larger clonotype sits a single base away.

The CDR3, cysteine through phenylalanine, is 12 amino acids long. Of all the DNA, just the CDR3 is kept, 36 bases in frame from base 1. According to the germline V gene, CDR1 reads MRHNA and CDR2 reads SNTAGT. The germline ends are 9 bases apart after V is trimmed by 2 bases and J by 8 bases. The sample's treatment or condition label is to be understood as: suppressive antiretroviral therapy. Lysates of CMV-infected fibroblasts at 9 to 10 ug/mL were used to stimulate the cells. Memory CD4+ T cells that did not respond, being CD40L-negative, CD69-negative and CD45RO-high, were sorted as memory populations depleted of antigen-responding cells. Participants were HIV-1-infected adults who started suppressive ART during chronic infection. For at least 4 years, the participants' plasma HIV-1 RNA had been undetectable, below 50 copies/mL. To be included, a participant needed positive CMV serology and a CD4+ T cell count above 400 cells/uL. Before stimulation, PBMCs were isolated using density centrifugation and depleted of CD8+ T cells. Stimulation of CD8-depleted PBMCs was carried out for approximately 18 hours with anti-CD28/CD49d costimulation, CD40-blocking antibody and enfuvirtide, to prevent new infections. Cells were sorted on a Beckman Coulter MoFlo Legacy or XDP sorter, with propidium iodide excluding dead cells. Genomic DNA was extracted with the QIAamp DNA Mini Kit for samples above one million cells, otherwise with the Quick-DNA Microprep Kit.

The immunoSEQ hsTCRB assay version 4 in survey mode was used to sequence TCRbeta repertoires from genomic DNA. Genomic DNA was diluted to 9 to 10 ng/uL, and up to roughly 1 ug per sample was used for TCRbeta sequencing. For the original study's pipeline: ImmunoSeq Analyzer 3.0 was used for analysis of TCRbeta data, and diversity was computed on productive nucleotide rearrangements. Lower-bound TCR diversity was estimated with the improved Chao index, and clonality with the Gini coefficient using the Immunarch R package. Nucleotide rearrangements that differed but encoded the same CDR3beta amino acid sequence were counted as separate clonotypes. Differential abundance analysis identified TCRbeta sequences significantly enriched in antigen-responding cells relative to anti-CD3/anti-CD28-activated cells. GLIPH2 clustered TCRs by predicted peptide-MHC specificity, both within individual participants and across merged participant data sets. TCRdb took over this immuneACCESS table, retaining in-frame rearrangements with V and J assigned. Such tables are incomplete; in checked studies, under half of the missing clones stem from an unresolved V gene, and the remainder is unexplained. D and trimming were read from the DNA, whereas the V and J calls and clone size are those reported in that table. Across this sample there are more than 45,000 clones, with approximately 72% seen only once. 3% of the sample belongs to the ten largest clones.

The starting material was CD4+ T cells sorted from PBMCs after roughly 18-hour stimulation, obtained from a patient who received antiretroviral therapy. This sample's cell subset or site label indicates: CD40L-CD69- CD45RO-high memory CD4 T cells not responding to CMV lysate. This receptor was taken from an adult man with HIV who was CMV-seropositive. The chain is encoded by TRBV6-4 joined to TRBJ1-2, with an unclear D gene assignment. The CDR3 reads CASSDGGRGYTF. The nucleotides are TGTGCCAGCAGTGACGGCGGGAGGGGCTACACCTTC.